This T cell receptor beta chain was identified during a study of a mutant IDH1 vaccine in newly diagnosed glioma. Comments on this clone: Its specificity is unknown.

Profiled with immunoSEQ multiplex PCR; TCRdb holds only in-frame clones, not every one. Altogether about 60,000 clones are present, under 90% being singletons, with the ten largest covering 7% to 8.5%. Time point specified: week 5, during vaccination. In the vaccine, a single dose held 300 ug of the mutant IDH1 20-mer peptide, along with topical imiquimod. The CDR3 consists of 15 residues. Trimming took off 1 base at V and 5 bases at J, with 14 bases between the two ends. CDR1 is KGHSH, CDR2 LQKENI, per germline. The sequences come from PBMCs, collected from a glioma patient whose treatment included an IDH1 peptide vaccine. This receptor was obtained from a woman aged 45-65 years with glioma. The V gene is TRBV18, the J gene TRBJ1-1; D possibly corresponds to TRBD1 (5 bases). CDR3 protein: CASSPLIGAGTEAFF. In DNA form, the CDR3 reads TGTGCCAGCTCACCACTGATAGGGGCTGGGACTGAAGCTTTCTTT.